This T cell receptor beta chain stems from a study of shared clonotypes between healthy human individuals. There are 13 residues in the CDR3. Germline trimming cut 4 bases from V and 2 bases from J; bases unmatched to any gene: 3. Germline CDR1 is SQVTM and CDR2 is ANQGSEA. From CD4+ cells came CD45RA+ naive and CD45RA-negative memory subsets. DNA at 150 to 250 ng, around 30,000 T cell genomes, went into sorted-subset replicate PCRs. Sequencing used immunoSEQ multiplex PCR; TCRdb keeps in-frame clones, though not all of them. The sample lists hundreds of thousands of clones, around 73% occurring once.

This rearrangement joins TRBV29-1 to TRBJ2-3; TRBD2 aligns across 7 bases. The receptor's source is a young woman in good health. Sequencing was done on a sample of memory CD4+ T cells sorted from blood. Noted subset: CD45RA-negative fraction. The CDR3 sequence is CSVGGRATDTQYF. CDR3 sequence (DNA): TGCAGCGTTGGTGGGAGGGCCACAGATACGCAGTATTTT.